The T cell receptor (beta chain) under discussion was sequenced for a study of shared clonotypes between healthy human individuals. The CDR3 length is 14 residues. Deletions cut 3 bases from V and 6 bases from J, with 12 bases between. The germline V gene encodes CDR1 KGHSH and CDR2 LQKENI. The data were produced by immunoSEQ multiplex PCR, yet TCRdb's version contains in-frame clones alone and is incomplete. The sample shows a few million clones, about 90% of them seen only once. The receptor was derived from a man younger than 30 in good health. Some clones in this sample may be carry-over from other donors' samples. Specimen: naive CD4+ T cells from PBMCs. The subset was: CD45RA+ positively selected. This rearrangement joins TRBV18 to TRBJ2-1; D perhaps matches TRBD2 (6 bases). The DNA of the CDR3 is TGTGCCAGCTCACCTGGCCTAGCGACCAATGAGCAGTTCTTC. Encoded protein: CASSPGLATNEQFF.